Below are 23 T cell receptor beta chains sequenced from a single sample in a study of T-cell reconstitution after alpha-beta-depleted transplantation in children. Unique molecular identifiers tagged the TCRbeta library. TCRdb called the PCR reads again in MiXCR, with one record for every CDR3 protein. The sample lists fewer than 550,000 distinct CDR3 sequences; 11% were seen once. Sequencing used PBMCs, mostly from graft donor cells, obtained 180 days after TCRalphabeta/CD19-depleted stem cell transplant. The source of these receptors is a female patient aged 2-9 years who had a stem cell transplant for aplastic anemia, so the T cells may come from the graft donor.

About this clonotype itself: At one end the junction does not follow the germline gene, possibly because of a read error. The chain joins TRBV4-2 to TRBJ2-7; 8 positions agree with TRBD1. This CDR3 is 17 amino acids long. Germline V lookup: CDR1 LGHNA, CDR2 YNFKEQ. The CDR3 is CASGQGVGRGPAGEQYF. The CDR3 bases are TGTGCCAGCGGCCAAGGGGTCGGCAGGGGGCCGGCGGGGGAGCAGTACTTC.

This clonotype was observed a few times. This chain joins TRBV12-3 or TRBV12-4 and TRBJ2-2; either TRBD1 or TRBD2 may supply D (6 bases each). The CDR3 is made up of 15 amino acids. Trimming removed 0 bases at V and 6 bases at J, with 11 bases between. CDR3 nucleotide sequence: TGTGCCAGCAGTTTAGCCAGGGGAGGCGCCGGGGAGCTGTTTTTT. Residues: CASSLARGGAGELFF.

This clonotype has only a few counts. The CDR3 DNA reads as TGCGCCAGCAGCTTGGGGGCAGGGCAGACGTTCTTC. Translating gives CASSLGAGQTFF. The gene calls are TRBV5-1 and TRBJ2-1, with D possibly TRBD1 on 5 matching bases. The CDR3 runs 12 residues. V lost 0 bases, J lost 15 bases, and 13 bases lay in between. Germline V lookup: CDR1 SGHRS, CDR2 YFSETQ.

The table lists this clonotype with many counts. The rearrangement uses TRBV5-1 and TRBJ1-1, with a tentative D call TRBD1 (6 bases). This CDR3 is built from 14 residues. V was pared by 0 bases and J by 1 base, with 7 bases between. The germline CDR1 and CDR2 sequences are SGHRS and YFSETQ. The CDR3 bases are TGCGCCAGCAGCTTGGGGGGGGCGAACACTGAAGCTTTCTTT. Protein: CASSLGGANTEAFF.

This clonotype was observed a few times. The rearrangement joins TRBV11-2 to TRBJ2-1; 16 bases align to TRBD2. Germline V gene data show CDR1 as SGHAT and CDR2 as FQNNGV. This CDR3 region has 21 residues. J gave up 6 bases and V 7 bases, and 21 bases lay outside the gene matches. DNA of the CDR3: TGTGCCAGCACCAAACTTCCGGGACTAGCGGGAGGGCCACCGAGGTTCAATGAGCAGTTCTTC. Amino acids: CASTKLPGLAGGPPRFNEQFF. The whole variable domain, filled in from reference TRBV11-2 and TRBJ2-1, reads EAGVAQSPRYKIIEKRQSVAFWCNPISGHATLYWYQQILGQGPKLLIQFQNNGVVDDSQLPKDRFSAERLKGVDSTLKIQPAKLEDSAVYLCASTKLPGLAGGPPRFNEQFFGPGTRLTVL.

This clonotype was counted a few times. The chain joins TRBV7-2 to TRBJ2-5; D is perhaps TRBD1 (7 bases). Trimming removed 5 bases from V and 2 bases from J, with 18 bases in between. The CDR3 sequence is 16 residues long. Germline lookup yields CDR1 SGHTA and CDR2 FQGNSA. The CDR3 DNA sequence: TGTGCCAGCAGCCCAGGAAGATCAGGGGGGCAAGAGACCCAGTACTTC. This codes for CASSPGRSGGQETQYF.

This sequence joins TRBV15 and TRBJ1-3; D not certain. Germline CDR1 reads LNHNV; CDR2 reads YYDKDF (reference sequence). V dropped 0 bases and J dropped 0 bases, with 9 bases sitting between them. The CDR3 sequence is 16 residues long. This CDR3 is CATSRDGAFSGNTIYF. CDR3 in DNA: TGTGCCACCAGCAGAGACGGAGCGTTCTCTGGAAACACCATATATTTT.

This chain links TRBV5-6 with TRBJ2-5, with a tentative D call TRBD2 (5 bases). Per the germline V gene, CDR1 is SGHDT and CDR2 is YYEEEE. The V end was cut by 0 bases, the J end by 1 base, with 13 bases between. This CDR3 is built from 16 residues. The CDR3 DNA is TGTGCCAGCAGCTTGGCCGAGGGAGACCTCCAAGAGACCCAGTACTTC. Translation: CASSLAEGDLQETQYF.

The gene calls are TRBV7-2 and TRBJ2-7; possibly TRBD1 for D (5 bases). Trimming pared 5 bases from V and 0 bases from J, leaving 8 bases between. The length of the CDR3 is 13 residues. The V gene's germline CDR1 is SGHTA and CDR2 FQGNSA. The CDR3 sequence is CASSHGHSYEQYV. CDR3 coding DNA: TGTGCCAGCAGCCACGGACACTCCTACGAGCAGTACGTC.

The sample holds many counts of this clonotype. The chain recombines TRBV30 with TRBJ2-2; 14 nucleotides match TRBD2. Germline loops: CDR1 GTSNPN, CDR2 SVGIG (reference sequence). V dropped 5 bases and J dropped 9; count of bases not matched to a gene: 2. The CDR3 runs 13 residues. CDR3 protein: CAWGLAGGRELFF. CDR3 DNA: TGTGCCTGGGGACTAGCGGGAGGCAGGGAGCTGTTTTTT.

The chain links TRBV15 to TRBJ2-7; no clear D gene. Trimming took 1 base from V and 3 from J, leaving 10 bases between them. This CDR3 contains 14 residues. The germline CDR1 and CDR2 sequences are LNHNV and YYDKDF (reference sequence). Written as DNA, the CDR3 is TGTGCCACCAGCAGAGTTCTAGAAGGCTACGAGCAGTACGTC. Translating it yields CATSRVLEGYEQYV.

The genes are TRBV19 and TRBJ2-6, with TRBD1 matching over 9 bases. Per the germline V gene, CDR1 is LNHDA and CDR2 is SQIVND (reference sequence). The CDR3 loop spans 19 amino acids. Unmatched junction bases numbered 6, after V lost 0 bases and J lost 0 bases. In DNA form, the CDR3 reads TGTGCCAGTAGTATAGATCTTGGGACAGGGCTCTCTGGGGCCAACGTCCTGACTTTC. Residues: CASSIDLGTGLSGANVLTF.

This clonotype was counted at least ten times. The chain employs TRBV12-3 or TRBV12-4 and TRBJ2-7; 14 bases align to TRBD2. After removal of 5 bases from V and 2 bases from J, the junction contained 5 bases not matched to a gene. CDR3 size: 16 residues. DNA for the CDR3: TGTGCCAGCAGTCCCGGACTAGCGGGAGGAACCTACGAGCAGTACGTC. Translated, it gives CASSPGLAGGTYEQYV.

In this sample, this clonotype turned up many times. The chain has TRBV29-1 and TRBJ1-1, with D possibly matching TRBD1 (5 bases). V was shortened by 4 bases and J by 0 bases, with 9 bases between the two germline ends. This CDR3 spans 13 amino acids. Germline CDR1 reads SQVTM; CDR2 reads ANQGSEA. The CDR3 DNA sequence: TGCAGCGTTGGACAGCTAATGAACACTGAAGCTTTCTTT. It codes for CSVGQLMNTEAFF.

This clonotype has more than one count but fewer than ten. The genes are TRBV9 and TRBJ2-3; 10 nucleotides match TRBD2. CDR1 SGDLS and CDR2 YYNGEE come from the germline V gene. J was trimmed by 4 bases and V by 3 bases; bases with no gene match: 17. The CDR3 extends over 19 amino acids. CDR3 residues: CASSDSTRLPSGRSDTQYF. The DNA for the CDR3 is TGTGCCAGCAGCGATTCCACCCGACTCCCTAGCGGGAGATCAGATACGCAGTATTTT.

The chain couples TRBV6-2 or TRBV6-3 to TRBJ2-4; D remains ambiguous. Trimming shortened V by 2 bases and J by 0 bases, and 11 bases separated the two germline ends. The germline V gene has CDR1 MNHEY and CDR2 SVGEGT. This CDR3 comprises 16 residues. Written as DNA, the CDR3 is TGTGCCAGCAGTTACGTCCGGGCCGGAGCCAAAAACATTCAGTACTTC. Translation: CASSYVRAGAKNIQYF.

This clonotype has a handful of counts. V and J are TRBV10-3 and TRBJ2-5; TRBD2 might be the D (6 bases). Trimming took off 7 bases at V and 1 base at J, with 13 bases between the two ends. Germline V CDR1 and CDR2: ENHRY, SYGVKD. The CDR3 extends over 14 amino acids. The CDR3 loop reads CAINSPGGQETQYF. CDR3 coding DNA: TGTGCCATCAATTCCCCCGGGGGCCAAGAGACCCAGTACTTC.

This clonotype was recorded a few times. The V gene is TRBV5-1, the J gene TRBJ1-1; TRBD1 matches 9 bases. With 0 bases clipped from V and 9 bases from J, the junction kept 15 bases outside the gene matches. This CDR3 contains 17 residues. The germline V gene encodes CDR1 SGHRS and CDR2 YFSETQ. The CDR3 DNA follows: TGCGCCAGCAGCTTGGTGACAGGGGGATTCGGGAGGAAGAAAGCTTTCTTT. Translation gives CASSLVTGGFGRKKAFF.

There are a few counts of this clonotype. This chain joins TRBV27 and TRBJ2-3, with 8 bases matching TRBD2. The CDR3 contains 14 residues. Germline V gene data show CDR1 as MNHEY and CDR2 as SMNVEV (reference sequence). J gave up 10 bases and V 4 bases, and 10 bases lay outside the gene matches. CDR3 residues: CASSYGTTGGAQYF. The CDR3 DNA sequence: TGTGCCAGCAGTTACGGGACCACGGGGGGGGCGCAGTATTTT.

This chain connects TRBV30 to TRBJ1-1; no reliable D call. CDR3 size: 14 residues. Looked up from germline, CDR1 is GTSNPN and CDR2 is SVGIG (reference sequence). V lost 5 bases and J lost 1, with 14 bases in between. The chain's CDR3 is CAWQASRQNTEAFF. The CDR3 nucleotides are TGTGCCTGGCAGGCTAGCAGGCAGAACACTGAAGCTTTCTTT.

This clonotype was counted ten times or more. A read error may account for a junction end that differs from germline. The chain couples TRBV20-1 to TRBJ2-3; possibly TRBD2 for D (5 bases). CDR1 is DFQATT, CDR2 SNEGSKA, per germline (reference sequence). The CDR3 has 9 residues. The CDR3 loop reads CSARGRLHF. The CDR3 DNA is TGCAGTGCTAGGGGGAGACTGCATTTT.

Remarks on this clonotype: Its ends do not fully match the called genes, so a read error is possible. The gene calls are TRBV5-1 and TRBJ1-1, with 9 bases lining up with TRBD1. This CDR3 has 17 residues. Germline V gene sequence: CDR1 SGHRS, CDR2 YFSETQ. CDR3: CATSLARWTGEGDEAFF. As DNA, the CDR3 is TGCGCCACCAGCTTGGCCCGCTGGACAGGGGAAGGCGATGAAGCTTTCTTT.

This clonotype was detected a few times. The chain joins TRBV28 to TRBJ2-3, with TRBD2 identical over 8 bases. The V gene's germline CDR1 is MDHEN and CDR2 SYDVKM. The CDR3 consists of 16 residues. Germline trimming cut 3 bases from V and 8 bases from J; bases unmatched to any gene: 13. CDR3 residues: CASSFPAGDSRGTQYF. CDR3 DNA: TGTGCCAGCAGTTTCCCAGCGGGAGACTCCCGGGGTACGCAGTATTTT.